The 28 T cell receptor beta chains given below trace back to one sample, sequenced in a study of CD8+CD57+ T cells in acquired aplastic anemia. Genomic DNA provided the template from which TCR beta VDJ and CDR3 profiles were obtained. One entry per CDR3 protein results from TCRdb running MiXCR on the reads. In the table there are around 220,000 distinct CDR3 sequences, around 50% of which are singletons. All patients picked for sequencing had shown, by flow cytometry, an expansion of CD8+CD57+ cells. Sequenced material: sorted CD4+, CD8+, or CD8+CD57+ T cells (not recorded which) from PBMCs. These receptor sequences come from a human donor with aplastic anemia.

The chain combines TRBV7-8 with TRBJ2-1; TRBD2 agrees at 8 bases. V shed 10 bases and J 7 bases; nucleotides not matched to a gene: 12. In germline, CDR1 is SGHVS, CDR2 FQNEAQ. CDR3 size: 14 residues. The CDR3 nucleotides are TGTGCCACCAAGCCCGGGGGGGCGGGTAATGAGCAGTTCTTC. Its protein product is CATKPGGAGNEQFF.

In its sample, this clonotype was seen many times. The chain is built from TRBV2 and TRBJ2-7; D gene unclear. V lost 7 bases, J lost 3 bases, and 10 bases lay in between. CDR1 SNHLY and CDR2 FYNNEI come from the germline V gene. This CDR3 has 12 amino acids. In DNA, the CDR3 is TGTGCCAGCACAGCACAACTCTACGAGCAGTACTTC. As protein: CASTAQLYEQYF.

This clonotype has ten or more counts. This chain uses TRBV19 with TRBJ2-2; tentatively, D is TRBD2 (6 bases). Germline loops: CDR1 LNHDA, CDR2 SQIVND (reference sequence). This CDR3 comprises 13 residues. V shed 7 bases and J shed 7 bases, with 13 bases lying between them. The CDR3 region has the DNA TGTGCCAGTATTCACCCGGAGGGCGGGGAGCTGTTTTTT. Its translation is CASIHPEGGELFF.

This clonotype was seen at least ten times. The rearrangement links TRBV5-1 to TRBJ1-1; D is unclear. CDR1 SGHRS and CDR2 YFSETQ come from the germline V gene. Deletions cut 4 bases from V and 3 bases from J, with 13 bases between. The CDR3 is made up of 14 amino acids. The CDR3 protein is CASSPNPGYTEAFF. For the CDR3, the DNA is TGCGCCAGCAGCCCTAACCCCGGGTACACTGAAGCTTTCTTT. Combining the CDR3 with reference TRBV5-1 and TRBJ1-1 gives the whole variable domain KAGVTQTPRYLIKTRGQQVTLSCSPISGHRSVSWYQQTPGQGLQFLFEYFSETQRNKGNFPGRFSGRQFSNSRSEMNVSTLELGDSALYLCASSPNPGYTEAFFGQGTRLTVV.

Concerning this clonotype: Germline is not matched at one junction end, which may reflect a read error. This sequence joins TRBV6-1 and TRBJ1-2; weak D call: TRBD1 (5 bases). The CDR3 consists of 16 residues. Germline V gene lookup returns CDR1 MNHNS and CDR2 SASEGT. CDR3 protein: CASSEGLVREGYGHTF. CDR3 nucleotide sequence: TGTGCCAGCAGTGAAGGACTGGTCAGGGAGGGCTATGGCCACACCTTC.

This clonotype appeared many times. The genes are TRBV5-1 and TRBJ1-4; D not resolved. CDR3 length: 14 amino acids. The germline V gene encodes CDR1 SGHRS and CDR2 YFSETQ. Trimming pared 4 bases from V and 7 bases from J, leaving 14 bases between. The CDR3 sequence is CASSDRAGREKLFF. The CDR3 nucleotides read TGCGCCAGCAGCGACCGGGCAGGCCGTGAAAAACTGTTTTTT.

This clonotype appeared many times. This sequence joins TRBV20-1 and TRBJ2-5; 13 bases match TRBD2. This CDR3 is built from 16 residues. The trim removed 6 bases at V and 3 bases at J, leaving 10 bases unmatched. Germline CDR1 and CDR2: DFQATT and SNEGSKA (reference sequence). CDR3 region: CSAQLAGGPLKETQYF. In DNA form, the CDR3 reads TGCAGTGCCCAACTAGCGGGGGGGCCCCTCAAAGAGACCCAGTACTTC.

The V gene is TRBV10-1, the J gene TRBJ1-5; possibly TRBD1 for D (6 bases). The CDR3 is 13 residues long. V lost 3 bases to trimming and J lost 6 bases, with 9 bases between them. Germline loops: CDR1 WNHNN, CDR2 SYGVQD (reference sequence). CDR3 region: CASSEQGPQPQHF. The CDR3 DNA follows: TGCGCCAGCAGTGAACAGGGACCTCAGCCCCAGCATTTT.

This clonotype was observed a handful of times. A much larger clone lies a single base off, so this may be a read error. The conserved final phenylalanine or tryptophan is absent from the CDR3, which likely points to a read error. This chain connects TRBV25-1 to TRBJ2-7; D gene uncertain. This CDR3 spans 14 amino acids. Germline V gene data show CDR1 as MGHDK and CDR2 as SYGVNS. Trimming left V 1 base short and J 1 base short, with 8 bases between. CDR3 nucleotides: TGTGCCAGCAGTGAATTGGTCGATTCCTACGAGCAGTACCTC. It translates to CASSELVDSYEQYL.

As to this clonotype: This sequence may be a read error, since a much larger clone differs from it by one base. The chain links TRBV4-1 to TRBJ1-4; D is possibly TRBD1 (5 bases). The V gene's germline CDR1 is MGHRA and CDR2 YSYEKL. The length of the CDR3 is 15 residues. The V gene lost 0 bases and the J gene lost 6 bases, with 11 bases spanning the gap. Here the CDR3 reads CASSQERGRDEKLFF. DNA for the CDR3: TGCGCCAGCAGCCAAGAACGGGGCAGGGATGAAAAACTGTTTTTT.

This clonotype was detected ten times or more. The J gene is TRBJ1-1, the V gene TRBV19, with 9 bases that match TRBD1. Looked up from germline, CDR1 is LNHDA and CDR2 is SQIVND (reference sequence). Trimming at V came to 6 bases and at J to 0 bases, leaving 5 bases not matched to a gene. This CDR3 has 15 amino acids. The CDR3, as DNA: TGTGCCAGTAGATCCTGGACAGGGGTGAACACTGAAGCTTTCTTT. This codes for CASRSWTGVNTEAFF.

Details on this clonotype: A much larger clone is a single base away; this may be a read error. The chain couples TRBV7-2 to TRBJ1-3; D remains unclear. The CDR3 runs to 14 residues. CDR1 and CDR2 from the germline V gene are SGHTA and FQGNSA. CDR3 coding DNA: TGTGCCAGCAGCTTAGGGTACTCTGGAGACACCATATATTTT. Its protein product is CASSLGYSGDTIYF.

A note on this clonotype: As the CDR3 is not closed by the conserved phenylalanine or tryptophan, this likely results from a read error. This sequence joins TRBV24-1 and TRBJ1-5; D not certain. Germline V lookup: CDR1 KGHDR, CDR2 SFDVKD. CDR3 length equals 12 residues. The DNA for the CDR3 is TGTGCCACCAGTGAAGTCAATCAGTCCCAGCATCTT. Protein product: CATSEVNQSQHL.

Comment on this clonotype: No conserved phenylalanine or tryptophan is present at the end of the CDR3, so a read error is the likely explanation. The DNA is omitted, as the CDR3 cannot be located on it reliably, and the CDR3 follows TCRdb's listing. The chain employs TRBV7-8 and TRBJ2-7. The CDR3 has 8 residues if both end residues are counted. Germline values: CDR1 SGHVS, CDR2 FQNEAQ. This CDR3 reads CASSLKSR.

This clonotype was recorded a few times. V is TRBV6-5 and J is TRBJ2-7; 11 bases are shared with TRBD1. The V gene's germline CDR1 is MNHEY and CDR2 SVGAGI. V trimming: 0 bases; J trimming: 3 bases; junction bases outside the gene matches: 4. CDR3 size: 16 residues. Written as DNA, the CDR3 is TGTGCCAGCAGTTACTCGCGGACAGGGGGCGGCTACGAGCAGTACTTC. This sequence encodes CASSYSRTGGGYEQYF.

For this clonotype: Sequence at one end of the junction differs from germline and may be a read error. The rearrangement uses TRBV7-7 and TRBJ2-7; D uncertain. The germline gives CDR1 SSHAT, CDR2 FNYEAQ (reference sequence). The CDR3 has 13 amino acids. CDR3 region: CASSAPRPYEQYF. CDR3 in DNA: TGTGCTAGCAGCGCCCCCAGGCCCTACGAGCAGTACTTC.

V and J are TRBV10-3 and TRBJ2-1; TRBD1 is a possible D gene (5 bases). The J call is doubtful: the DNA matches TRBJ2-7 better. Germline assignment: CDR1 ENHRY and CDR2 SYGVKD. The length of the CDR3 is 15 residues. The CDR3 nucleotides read TGTGCCATCAGTGAGTCACAGGACATCGTCTACGAGCAGTACTTC. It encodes CAISESQDIVYEQYF.

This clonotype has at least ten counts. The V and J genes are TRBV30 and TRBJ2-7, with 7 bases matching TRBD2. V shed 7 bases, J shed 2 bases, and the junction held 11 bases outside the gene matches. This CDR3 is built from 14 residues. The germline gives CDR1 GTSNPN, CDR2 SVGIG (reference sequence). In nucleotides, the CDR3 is TGTGCCTTAGCAGACGGTGGACTAGCCTACGAGCAGTACTTC. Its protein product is CALADGGLAYEQYF.

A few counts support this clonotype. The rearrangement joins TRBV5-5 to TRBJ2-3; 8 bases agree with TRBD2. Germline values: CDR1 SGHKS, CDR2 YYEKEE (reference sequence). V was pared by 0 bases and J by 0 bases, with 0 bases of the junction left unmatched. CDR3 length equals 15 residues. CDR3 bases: TGTGCCAGCAGCTTGGCTAGCGGGAGCACAGATACGCAGTATTTT. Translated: CASSLASGSTDTQYF.

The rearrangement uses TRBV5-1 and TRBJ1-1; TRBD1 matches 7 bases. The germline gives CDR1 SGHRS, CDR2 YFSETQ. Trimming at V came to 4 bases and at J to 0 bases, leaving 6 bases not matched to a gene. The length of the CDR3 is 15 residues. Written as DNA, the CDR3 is TGCGCCAGCAGCGGTAGACAGGGTGTGAACACTGAAGCTTTCTTT. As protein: CASSGRQGVNTEAFF.

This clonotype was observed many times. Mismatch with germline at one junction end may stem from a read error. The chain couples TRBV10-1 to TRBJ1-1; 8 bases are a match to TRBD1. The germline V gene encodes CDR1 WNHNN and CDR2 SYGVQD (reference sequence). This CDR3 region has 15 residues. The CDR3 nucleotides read TGCGCCAGCAGTGAGCGGCAGGGGGCGAACGCTGAAGCTTTCTTT. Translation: CASSERQGANAEAFF.

DNA for the CDR3: TGCGCCAGCAGCTTGAGGACAGGGATGGAGACCCAGTACTTC. Its translation is CASSLRTGMETQYF. The rearrangement joins TRBV5-1 to TRBJ2-5; 8 bases agree with TRBD1. CDR3 length: 14 residues. V was clipped by 1 base and J by 5 bases; unmatched bases: 4. Looked up from germline, CDR1 is SGHRS and CDR2 is YFSETQ.

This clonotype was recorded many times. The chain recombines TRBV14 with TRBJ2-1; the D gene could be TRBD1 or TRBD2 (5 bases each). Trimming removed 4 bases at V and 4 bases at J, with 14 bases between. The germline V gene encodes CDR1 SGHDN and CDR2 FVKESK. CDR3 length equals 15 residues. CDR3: CASSRRGADYNEQFF. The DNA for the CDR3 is TGTGCCAGCAGCCGTCGAGGGGCTGATTACAATGAGCAGTTCTTC.

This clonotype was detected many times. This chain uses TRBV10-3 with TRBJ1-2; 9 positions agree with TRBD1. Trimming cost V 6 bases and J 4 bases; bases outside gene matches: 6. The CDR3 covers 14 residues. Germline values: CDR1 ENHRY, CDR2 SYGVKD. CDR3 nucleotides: TGTGCCATCAGGCGGACAGGGGACGTCTATGGCTACACCTTC. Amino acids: CAIRRTGDVYGYTF.

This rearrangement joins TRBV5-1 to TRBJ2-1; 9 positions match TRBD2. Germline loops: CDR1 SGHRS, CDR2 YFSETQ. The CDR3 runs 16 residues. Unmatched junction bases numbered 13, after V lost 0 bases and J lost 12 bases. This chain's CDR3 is CASSLDPSGITDTQFF. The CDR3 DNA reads TGCGCCAGCAGCTTGGATCCTAGCGGGATCACAGATACGCAGTTCTTC.

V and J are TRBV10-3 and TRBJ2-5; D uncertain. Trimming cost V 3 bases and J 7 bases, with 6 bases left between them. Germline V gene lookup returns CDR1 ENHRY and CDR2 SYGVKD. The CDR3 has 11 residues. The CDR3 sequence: CAISDVGTQYF. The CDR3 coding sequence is TGTGCCATCAGTGATGTCGGGACCCAGTACTTC.

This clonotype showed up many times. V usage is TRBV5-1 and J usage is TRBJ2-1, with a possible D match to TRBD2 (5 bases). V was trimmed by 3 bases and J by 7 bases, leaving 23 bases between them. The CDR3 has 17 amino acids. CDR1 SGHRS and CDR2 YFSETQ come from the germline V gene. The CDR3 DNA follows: TGCGCCAGCAGCTCACGCGGTGGGGAGACGGCTGGGAATGAGCAGTTCTTC. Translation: CASSSRGGETAGNEQFF.

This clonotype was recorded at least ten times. CDR3 region: CASSLVFTNNGGYTF. The CDR3 DNA sequence: TGTGCCAGCAGCTTAGTTTTCACAAATAATGGGGGCTACACCTTC. The chain employs TRBV7-8 and TRBJ1-2; D is ambiguous. In germline, CDR1 is SGHVS, CDR2 FQNEAQ. V lost 1 base and J lost 8, with 17 bases in between. This CDR3 contains 15 residues. The full variable domain, in which reference TRBV7-8 and TRBJ1-2 provide the parts outside the CDR3, is GAGVSQSPRYKVAKRGQDVALRCDPISGHVSLFWYQQALGQGPEFLTYFQNEAQLDKSGLPSDRFFAERPEGSVSTLKIQRTQQEDSAVYLCASSLVFTNNGGYTFGSGTRLTVV.